Reported below is one T cell receptor (beta chain). Some clones are missing from TCRdb's copy, which holds only in-frame ones; the method was immunoSEQ multiplex PCR. The data show around 130,000 clones, around 95% seen once. This record belongs to a study of T cell changes during pregnancy in multiple sclerosis. The starting material was peripheral blood, obtained after pregnancy. The TCR sequence derives from a female donor with multiple sclerosis, enrolled in a pregnancy study.

CDR3 region: CASSDRVNEQFF. The CDR3 DNA reads as TGTGCCAGCAGTGATCGCGTCAATGAGCAGTTCTTC. The chain uses TRBV25-1 and TRBJ2-1; D not certain. The CDR3 length is 12 residues. The germline CDR1 and CDR2 sequences are MGHDK and SYGVNS. The germline V and J ends were trimmed by 3 bases and 6 bases, with 6 bases remaining between them.